This T cell receptor (beta chain) was captured by sequencing in a study of blood T cell repertoires in COVID-19 (dated by TCRdb to 2020 to 2021). Background on the whole study: The collaborator samples originated in the United States, Italy and Spain and spanned the acute and convalescent phases of COVID-19. The prospective study material was composed of cDNA or gDNA derived from T cells, B-cell-depleted T cells, or PBMCs. Deeply sampled blood TCRbeta repertoires from subjects exposed to, actively infected with, or recovered from COVID-19 were included in the dataset. The repertoires were released in a freely available public database intended as a resource for research on the immune response to SARS-CoV-2. Samples were obtained from the ongoing ImmuneRACE study (first 160 participants) and from 1,254 subjects provided by 6 global collaborators. Nearly every sample came with metadata listing a de-identified subject ID, COVID-19 status, age in years and sex. HLA class I and class II types, where available, came from metadata supplied by the sample provider rather than from assay-based typing.

Overall study outcomes, separate from this receptor: The quantity of clinical and demographic metadata differed by source and by participant and was supplied without curation.

TCRbeta CDR3 regions were amplified from genomic DNA by means of the immunoSEQ Assay, a bias-controlled multiplex PCR. The authors' pipeline ran thus. The number of nucleated cells in each sample was estimated from the amplification of reference gene primers within the assay. Sequence reads were collapsed and filtered to measure the absolute abundance of every unique TCRbeta CDR3 rearrangement. For each sample, productive Simpson clonality was calculated by taking the square root of Simpson's diversity index across productive rearrangements. TCRdb limited this immuneACCESS table to in-frame rearrangements with V and J called. A share of clones is missing; checked studies link under half to unresolved V genes, and the rest is unexplained. That table supplies the V and J calls and clone size; D and trimming were determined from the DNA. The sample table records approximately 330,000 clones; 90% of these occur just once. Around 0.98% of the sample lies in the top ten.

At one collaborating source in Seattle, patients were enrolled during active infection and were followed longitudinally through the course of disease. Collaborating institutions collected whole blood in K2EDTA tubes following their own protocols. Collaborator samples were shipped for TCRbeta analysis as frozen whole blood, isolated PBMCs, or DNA extracted from either sample type. Concerning this clone: Its antigen remains unidentified. The sample holds no much larger clone one base away, and base qualities are not on file.

The V end loses 3 bases and the J end loses 4 bases, and a stretch of 13 bases separates them. Spanning cysteine to phenylalanine, the CDR3 consists of 15 amino acids. The sequence is cut down to CDR3 DNA, 45 bases in frame from base 1. From a lookup of the germline V gene, CDR1 and CDR2 are MNHNS and SASEGT. The material sequenced was peripheral blood. The sequence was collected from a woman in her thirties or forties with COVID-19, enrolled during active disease. The chain is assembled from TRBV6-1 and TRBJ2-1, and perhaps TRBD2 as D gene, on 6 matching bases. The DNA sequence is TGTGCCAGCAGTGAGGGGCTAGCGCGGTACAATGAGCAGTTCTTC. Protein translation: CASSEGLARYNEQFF.